One and the same sample provided the 25 T cell receptor beta chains below, sequenced in a study of breast tumors, draining lymph nodes, adjacent tissues. Axillary draining lymph nodes of breast cancer patients supplied the node samples. From the multiplex PCR reads, TCRdb called clonotypes with MiXCR, one entry per CDR3 protein. The sample lists more than 200,000 distinct CDR3 sequences, about 32% occurring once. Sequenced material: axillary lymph node tissue. The receptors here all came from a female donor with breast cancer. Some clones in this sample may be carry-over from other donors' samples.

This chain connects TRBV18 to TRBJ2-3; TRBD2 is a possible D gene (5 bases). This CDR3 comprises 14 residues. CDR1 and CDR2 (germline): KGHSH, LQKENI. V lost 0 bases to trimming and J lost 4 bases, with 8 bases between them. CDR3 sequence reads: CASSPPAGPDTQYF. The CDR3 DNA reads as TGTGCCAGCTCACCACCGGCGGGTCCAGATACGCAGTATTTT.

This rearrangement joins TRBV20-1 to TRBJ1-6; TRBD1 is a possible D gene (6 bases). The CDR3 length is 15 residues. CDR1 is DFQATT and CDR2 is SNEGSKA in the germline V gene (reference sequence). V shed 5 bases and J shed 5 bases, with 16 bases lying between them. Here the CDR3 DNA reads TGCAGTGCTGGAGGCCTAGGACAGAATAATTCACCCCTCCACTTT. It translates to CSAGGLGQNNSPLHF.

This clonotype was detected ten times or more. The V and J genes are TRBV20-1 and TRBJ2-1; 8 nucleotides match TRBD2. The J segment lost 0 bases and the V segment lost 5 bases, leaving 6 bases of the junction unmatched. Germline assignment: CDR1 DFQATT and CDR2 SNEGSKA (reference sequence). The CDR3 extends over 15 amino acids. The CDR3 loop reads CSASVSGISYNEQFF. DNA for the CDR3: TGCAGTGCTTCCGTTAGCGGGATCTCCTACAATGAGCAGTTCTTC.

This clonotype occurred many times. The V and J genes are TRBV20-1 and TRBJ1-6; 7 nucleotides match TRBD1. Germline-derived CDR1 and CDR2 are DFQATT and SNEGSKA (reference sequence). The ends lost 1 base at V and 7 bases at J; junction bases unmatched: 7. CDR3 length: 15 amino acids. The CDR3 reads CSARALGQRNSPLHF. The CDR3 DNA reads as TGCAGTGCTAGAGCGTTGGGACAGAGGAATTCACCCCTCCACTTT.

This clonotype appeared a few times. Possible read error: a much larger clone is one base away. This chain links TRBV20-1 with TRBJ2-7; D possibly corresponds to TRBD1 (7 bases). The germline CDR1 and CDR2 sequences are DFQATT and SNEGSKA (reference sequence). This CDR3 comprises 13 residues. The CDR3 coding sequence is TGCAGTGCTAGATTGGAGGGGGCCTACGCGCAGTACTTC. Its translation is CSARLEGAYAQYF.

The sample holds many counts of this clonotype. The chain employs TRBV11-3 and TRBJ2-5, with D unclear. V was shortened by 0 bases and J by 5 bases, with 10 bases between the two germline ends. The CDR3 has 14 amino acids. Germline CDR1 SGHNT, CDR2 YENEEA. The CDR3 nucleotides read TGTGCCAGCAGCTTAGAACAAAGGAGTGAGACCCAGTACTTC. Translated: CASSLEQRSETQYF.

This clonotype was seen many times. The gene calls are TRBV12-5 and TRBJ2-2; 7 bases align to TRBD2. With 1 base clipped from V and 5 bases from J, the junction kept 4 bases outside the gene matches. The CDR3 is 15 amino acids. Germline CDR1 LGHNT, CDR2 FRNRAP. The CDR3 sequence: CASGLDLSGTGELFF. CDR3 in DNA: TGTGCTAGTGGTTTGGACCTTAGCGGGACCGGGGAGCTGTTTTTT.

This clonotype was observed many times. This chain links TRBV2 with TRBJ2-7; 9 bases are a match to TRBD2. The CDR3 length is 14 residues. The germline V gene has CDR1 SNHLY and CDR2 FYNNEI. Trimming took 2 bases from V and 6 from J; bases not matched to a gene: 5. CDR3 DNA sequence: TGTGCCAGCAGTGAACATGTTAGCGGGAGCGAGCAGTACTTC. As protein: CASSEHVSGSEQYF.

This clonotype was recorded at least ten times. The rearrangement joins TRBV5-6 to TRBJ1-2; D is uncertain. Germline V CDR1 and CDR2: SGHDT, YYEEEE. The CDR3 contains 13 residues. Trimming pared 4 bases from V and 8 bases from J, leaving 15 bases between. In DNA, the CDR3 is TGTGCCAGCAGCCTAAGTTATACGGAGGGCTACACCTTC. It yields the protein CASSLSYTEGYTF. The variable domain in full, with the rest retrieved from reference TRBV5-6 and TRBJ1-2, is DAGVTQSPTHLIKTRGQQVTLRCSPKSGHDTVSWYQQALGQGPQFIFQYYEEEERQRGNFPDRFSGHQFPNYSSELNVNALLLGDSALYLCASSLSYTEGYTFGSGTRLTVV.

This clonotype was seen at least ten times. The chain has TRBV6-1 and TRBJ2-2; unclear D gene. Germline V lookup: CDR1 MNHNS, CDR2 SASEGT. V lost 3 bases and J lost 4, with 15 bases in between. There are 16 residues in the CDR3. DNA of the CDR3: TGTGCCAGCAGTGATTGGCGTTCGGGCAGCACCGGGGAGCTGTTTTTT. Encoded protein: CASSDWRSGSTGELFF.

In this sample, this clonotype turned up a few times. Just one base apart from a much larger clone, this may be a read error. V and J are TRBV6-1 and TRBJ2-5, with D uncertain. Germline V lookup: CDR1 MNHNS, CDR2 SASEGT. Deletions cut 5 bases from V and 3 bases from J, with 16 bases between. There are 15 residues in the CDR3. CDR3: CASSQTIYGKETQYF. In DNA form, the CDR3 reads TGTGCCAGCAGTCAAACTATCTATGGAAAAGAGACCCAGTACTTC.

There are many counts of this clonotype. V and J are TRBV20-1 and TRBJ2-7, with unresolved D. The V end was cut by 4 bases, the J end by 1 base, with 8 bases between. The CDR3 is 12 residues long. CDR1 and CDR2 (germline): DFQATT, SNEGSKA (reference sequence). CDR3 DNA: TGCAGTGCTAAGAAAGGGTCCTACGAGCAGTACTTC. Its protein is CSAKKGSYEQYF.

This CDR3 is CASSLLYGSTDTQYF. The CDR3 DNA reads as TGTGCCAGCAGTTTATTGTACGGCAGCACAGATACGCAGTATTTT. The chain is built from TRBV28 and TRBJ2-3; D gene uncertain. CDR1 is MDHEN and CDR2 is SYDVKM in the germline V gene. The CDR3 is 15 residues long. V gave up 1 base and J gave up 0 bases, with 8 bases separating them.

The chain has TRBV29-1 and TRBJ2-1; TRBD2 agrees at 11 bases. J was trimmed by 8 bases and V by 8 bases; bases with no gene match: 8. CDR3 length: 13 amino acids. Germline V gene lookup returns CDR1 SQVTM and CDR2 ANQGSEA. The CDR3 bases are TGCAGCCCATTGCTAGCGGGAGGCGATGAGCAGTTCTTC. Amino acid sequence: CSPLLAGGDEQFF.

This clonotype was recorded once. This may come from a read error, since a much larger clone is one base off. V usage is TRBV7-2 and J usage is TRBJ2-1, with 8 bases lining up with TRBD2. From germline, CDR1 is SGHTA and CDR2 FQGNSA. The CDR3 totals 15 residues. Trimming removed 5 bases from V and 6 bases from J; junction bases left unmatched: 9. The CDR3 sequence: CASSQETGGPNEQFF. CDR3 nucleotide sequence: TGTGCCAGCAGCCAAGAGACGGGAGGGCCCAATGAGCAGTTCTTC.

This clonotype was detected many times. This chain links TRBV7-9 with TRBJ2-3, with TRBD2 matching 11 bases. The CDR3 runs to 18 residues. The J segment lost 1 base and the V segment lost 5 bases, leaving 11 bases of the junction unmatched. The germline V gene encodes CDR1 SEHNR and CDR2 FQNEAQ (reference sequence). CDR3: CASSRLAGISNGTDTQYF. The CDR3 nucleotides read TGTGCCAGCAGCAGACTAGCGGGAATCTCTAATGGCACAGATACGCAGTATTTT.

This clonotype showed up many times. This CDR3 reads CASSLVAGIYNEQFF. The CDR3 DNA reads as TGTGCCAGCAGCTTAGTGGCAGGGATCTACAATGAGCAGTTCTTC. The chain combines TRBV7-9 with TRBJ2-1; TRBD1 might be the D (5 bases). The CDR3 has 15 residues. The V gene's germline CDR1 is SEHNR and CDR2 FQNEAQ (reference sequence). V lost 1 base, J lost 3 bases, and 10 bases lay in between.

The rearrangement links TRBV5-5 to TRBJ2-1; D is perhaps TRBD1 (6 bases). Germline loops: CDR1 SGHKS, CDR2 YYEKEE (reference sequence). The CDR3 runs 14 residues. V was pared by 4 bases and J by 4 bases, with 12 bases between. CDR3 nucleotides: TGTGCCAGCAGCCGACAGGACCTGTACAATGAGCAGTTCTTC. It translates to CASSRQDLYNEQFF.

This clonotype appeared many times. The V call is TRBV20-1, the J call TRBJ2-7, with TRBD1 as a possible D gene (6 bases). Germline V gives CDR1 DFQATT, CDR2 SNEGSKA (reference sequence). V shed 1 base and J shed 7 bases, with 23 bases lying between them. CDR3 length equals 16 residues. As DNA, the CDR3 is TGCAGTGCTAGAGGGGGGCCTAGGAGAGATTTGGGGGAGCAGTACTTC. Its protein is CSARGGPRRDLGEQYF.

This clonotype appeared a few times. J is TRBJ1-1 and V is TRBV19; D gene uncertain. CDR1 LNHDA and CDR2 SQIVND come from the germline V gene (reference sequence). V was clipped by 4 bases and J by 0 bases, with 6 bases between them. The CDR3 covers 13 residues. CDR3 in DNA: TGTGCCAGTAGTAATTTGGTGAACACTGAAGCTTTCTTT. It codes for CASSNLVNTEAFF.

This clonotype has more than one count but fewer than ten. V usage is TRBV6-5 and J usage is TRBJ2-1, with 7 bases fitting TRBD2. V gave up 7 bases and J gave up 4 bases; unmatched junction bases: 10. Germline CDR1 and CDR2: MNHEY and SVGAGI. This CDR3 region has 15 residues. CDR3 protein: CASTRGASGYNEQFF. DNA of the CDR3: TGTGCCAGCACTAGGGGTGCTAGCGGATACAATGAGCAGTTCTTC.

At least ten counts were recorded for this clonotype. V usage is TRBV7-8 and J usage is TRBJ2-1; 14 nucleotides line up with TRBD2. CDR1 is SGHVS and CDR2 is FQNEAQ in the germline V gene. This CDR3 has 16 residues. The J segment lost 5 bases and the V segment lost 5 bases, leaving 5 bases of the junction unmatched. CDR3 sequence (DNA): TGTGCCAGCAGCCTAAGGACTAGCGGGAGGAACAATGAGCAGTTCTTC. Its protein product is CASSLRTSGRNNEQFF. The full variable domain, in which reference TRBV7-8 and TRBJ2-1 provide the parts outside the CDR3, is GAGVSQSPRYKVAKRGQDVALRCDPISGHVSLFWYQQALGQGPEFLTYFQNEAQLDKSGLPSDRFFAERPEGSVSTLKIQRTQQEDSAVYLCASSLRTSGRNNEQFFGPGTRLTVL.

The chain couples TRBV20-1 to TRBJ1-2; 8 bases are a match to TRBD1. The CDR3 is 15 amino acids. Germline V gives CDR1 DFQATT, CDR2 SNEGSKA (reference sequence). V shed 0 bases, J shed 4 bases, and the junction held 7 bases outside the gene matches. CDR3 bases: TGCAGTGCTAGAGAAAACTGGGACAGGTCCTATGGCTACACCTTC. Residues: CSARENWDRSYGYTF.

This clonotype was counted many times. The chain's CDR3 is CASSLGQGGTGELFF. The CDR3 coding sequence is TGTGCCAGCAGCTTAGGACAGGGAGGTACCGGGGAGCTGTTTTTT. This sequence joins TRBV5-4 and TRBJ2-2; TRBD1 agrees at 8 bases. CDR3 length equals 15 residues. Unmatched junction bases numbered 5, after V lost 2 bases and J lost 5 bases. In germline, CDR1 is SGHNT, CDR2 YYREEE (reference sequence).

The chain uses TRBV7-6 and TRBJ2-3; 7 bases agree with TRBD1. Germline V gene sequence: CDR1 SGHVS, CDR2 FNYEAQ. The CDR3 loop spans 17 amino acids. The J segment lost 10 bases and the V segment lost 6 bases, leaving 22 bases of the junction unmatched. The CDR3 coding sequence is TGTGCCAGCAGGAAGCAAAACAGGGGAAGAGGGACAGACCCGCAGTATTTT. This encodes CASRKQNRGRGTDPQYF.